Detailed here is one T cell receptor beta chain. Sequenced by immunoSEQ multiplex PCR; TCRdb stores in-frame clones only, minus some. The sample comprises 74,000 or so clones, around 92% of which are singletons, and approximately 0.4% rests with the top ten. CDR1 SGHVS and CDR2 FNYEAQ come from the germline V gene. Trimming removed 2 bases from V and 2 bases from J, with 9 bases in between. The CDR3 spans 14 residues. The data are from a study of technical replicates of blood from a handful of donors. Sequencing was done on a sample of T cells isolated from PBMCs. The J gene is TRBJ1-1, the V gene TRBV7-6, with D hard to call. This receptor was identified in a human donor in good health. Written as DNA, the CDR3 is TGTGCCAGCAGCTTACAGGTAACCAACACTGAAGCTTTCTTT. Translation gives CASSLQVTNTEAFF.